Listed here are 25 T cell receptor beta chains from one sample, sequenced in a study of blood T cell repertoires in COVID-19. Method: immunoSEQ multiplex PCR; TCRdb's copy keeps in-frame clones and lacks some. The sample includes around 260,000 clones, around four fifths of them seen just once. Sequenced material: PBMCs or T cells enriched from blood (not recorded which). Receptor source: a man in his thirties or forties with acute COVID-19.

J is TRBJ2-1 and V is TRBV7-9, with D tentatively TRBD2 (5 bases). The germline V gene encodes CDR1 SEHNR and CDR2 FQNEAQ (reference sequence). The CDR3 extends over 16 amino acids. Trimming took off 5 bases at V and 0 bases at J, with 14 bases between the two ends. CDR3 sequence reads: CASSQSGVSSYNEQFF. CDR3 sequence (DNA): TGTGCCAGCAGCCAGTCCGGGGTTAGCTCCTACAATGAGCAGTTCTTC.

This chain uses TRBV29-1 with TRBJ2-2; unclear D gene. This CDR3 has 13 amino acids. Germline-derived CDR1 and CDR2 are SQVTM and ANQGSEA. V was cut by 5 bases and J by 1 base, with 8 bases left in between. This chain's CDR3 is CSVFAGNTGELFF. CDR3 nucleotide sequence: TGCAGCGTTTTCGCAGGGAACACCGGGGAGCTGTTTTTT.

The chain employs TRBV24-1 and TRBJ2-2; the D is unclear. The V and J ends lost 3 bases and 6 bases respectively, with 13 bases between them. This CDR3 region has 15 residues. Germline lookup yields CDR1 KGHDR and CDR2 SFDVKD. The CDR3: CATSDPLIRAGELFF. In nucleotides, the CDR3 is TGTGCCACCAGTGATCCGCTCATTCGGGCCGGGGAGCTGTTTTTT.

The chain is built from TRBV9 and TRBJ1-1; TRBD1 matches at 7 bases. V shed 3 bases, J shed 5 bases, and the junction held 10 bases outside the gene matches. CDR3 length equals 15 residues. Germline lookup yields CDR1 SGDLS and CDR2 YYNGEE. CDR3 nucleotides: TGTGCCAGCAGCGGTCTTTCCGGGACAGCGACTGAAGCTTTCTTT. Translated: CASSGLSGTATEAFF.

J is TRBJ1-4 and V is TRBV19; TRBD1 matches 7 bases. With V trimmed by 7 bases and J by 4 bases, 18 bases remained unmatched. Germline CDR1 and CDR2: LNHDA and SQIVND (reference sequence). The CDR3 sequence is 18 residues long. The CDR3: CASKRTGTPNAYNEKLFF. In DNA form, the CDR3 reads TGTGCCAGTAAGAGGACAGGTACCCCAAATGCTTATAATGAAAAACTGTTTTTT.

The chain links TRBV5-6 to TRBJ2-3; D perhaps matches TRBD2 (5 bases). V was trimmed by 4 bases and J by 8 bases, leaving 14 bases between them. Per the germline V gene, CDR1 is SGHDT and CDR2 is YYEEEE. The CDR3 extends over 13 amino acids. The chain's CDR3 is CASSLGPGGTQYF. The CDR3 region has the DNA TGTGCCAGCAGCCTAGGGCCTGGAGGTACGCAGTATTTT.

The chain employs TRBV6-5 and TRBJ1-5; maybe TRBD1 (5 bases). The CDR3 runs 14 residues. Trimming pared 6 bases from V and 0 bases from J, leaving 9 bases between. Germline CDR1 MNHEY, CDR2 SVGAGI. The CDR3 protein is CASSGQLSNQPQHF. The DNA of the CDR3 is TGTGCCAGCAGCGGACAACTTAGCAATCAGCCCCAGCATTTT.

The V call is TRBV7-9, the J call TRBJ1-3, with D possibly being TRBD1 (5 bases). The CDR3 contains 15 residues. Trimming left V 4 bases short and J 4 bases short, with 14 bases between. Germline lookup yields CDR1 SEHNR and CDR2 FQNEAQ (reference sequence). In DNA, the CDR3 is TGTGCCAGCAGCTACGAGACGGGGGAGGGAAACACCATATATTTT. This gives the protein CASSYETGEGNTIYF.

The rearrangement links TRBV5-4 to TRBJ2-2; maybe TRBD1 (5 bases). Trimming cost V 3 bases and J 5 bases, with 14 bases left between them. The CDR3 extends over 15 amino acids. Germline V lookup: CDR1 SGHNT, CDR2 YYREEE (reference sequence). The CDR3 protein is CASSWGSWGTGELFF. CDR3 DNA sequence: TGTGCCAGCAGCTGGGGCTCTTGGGGAACCGGGGAGCTGTTTTTT. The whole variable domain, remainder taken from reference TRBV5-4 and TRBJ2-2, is ETGVTQSPTHLIKTRGQQVTLRCSSQSGHNTVSWYQQALGQGPQFIFQYYREEENGRGNFPPRFSGLQFPNYSSELNVNALELDDSALYLCASSWGSWGTGELFFGEGSRLTVL.

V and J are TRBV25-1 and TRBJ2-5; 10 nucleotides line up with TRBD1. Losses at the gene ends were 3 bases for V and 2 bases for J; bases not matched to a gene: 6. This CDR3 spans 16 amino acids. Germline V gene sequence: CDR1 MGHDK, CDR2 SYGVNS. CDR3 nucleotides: TGTGCCAGCAGTGAGAAGGGACAGGGGTTACAAGAGACCCAGTACTTC. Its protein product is CASSEKGQGLQETQYF.

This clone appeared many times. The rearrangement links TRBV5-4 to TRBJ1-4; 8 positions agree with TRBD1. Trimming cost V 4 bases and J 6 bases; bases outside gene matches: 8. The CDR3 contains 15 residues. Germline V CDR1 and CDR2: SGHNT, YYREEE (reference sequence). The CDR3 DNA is TGTGCCAGCAGCCAAGGACAGGGTGTGGATGAAAAACTGTTTTTT. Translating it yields CASSQGQGVDEKLFF.

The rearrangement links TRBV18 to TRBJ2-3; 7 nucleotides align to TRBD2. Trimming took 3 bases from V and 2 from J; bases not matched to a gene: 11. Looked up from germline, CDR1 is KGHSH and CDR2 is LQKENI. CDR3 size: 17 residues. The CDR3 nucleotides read TGTGCCAGCTCACCGACCGGTACGGAGCGGGACACAGATACGCAGTATTTT. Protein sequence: CASSPTGTERDTDTQYF.

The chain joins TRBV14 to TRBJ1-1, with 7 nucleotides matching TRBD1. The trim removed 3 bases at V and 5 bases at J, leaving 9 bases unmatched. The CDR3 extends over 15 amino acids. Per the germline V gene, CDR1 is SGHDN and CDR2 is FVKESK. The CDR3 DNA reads TGTGCCAGCAGCCAGACGACAGGGAGAATGACTGAAGCTTTCTTT. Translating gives CASSQTTGRMTEAFF.

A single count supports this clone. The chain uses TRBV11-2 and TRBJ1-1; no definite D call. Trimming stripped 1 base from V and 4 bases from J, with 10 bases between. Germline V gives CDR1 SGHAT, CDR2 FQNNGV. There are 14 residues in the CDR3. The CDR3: CASSLAGFGTEAFF. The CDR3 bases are TGTGCCAGCAGCTTAGCGGGGTTCGGCACTGAAGCTTTCTTT. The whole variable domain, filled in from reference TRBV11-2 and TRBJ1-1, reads EAGVAQSPRYKIIEKRQSVAFWCNPISGHATLYWYQQILGQGPKLLIQFQNNGVVDDSQLPKDRFSAERLKGVDSTLKIQPAKLEDSAVYLCASSLAGFGTEAFFGQGTRLTVV.

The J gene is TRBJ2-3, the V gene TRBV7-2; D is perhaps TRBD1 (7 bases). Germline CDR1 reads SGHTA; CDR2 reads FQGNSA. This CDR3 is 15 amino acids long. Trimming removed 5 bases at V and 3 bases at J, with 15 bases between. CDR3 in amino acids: CASSPRQGGTDTQYF. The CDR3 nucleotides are TGTGCCAGCAGCCCCCGACAGGGAGGAACAGATACGCAGTATTTT.

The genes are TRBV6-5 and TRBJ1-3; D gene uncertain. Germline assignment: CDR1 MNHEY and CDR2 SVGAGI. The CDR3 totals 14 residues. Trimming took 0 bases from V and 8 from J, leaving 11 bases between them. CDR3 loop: CASSYSRRFDTIYF. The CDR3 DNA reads TGTGCCAGCAGTTACTCGAGGCGATTTGACACCATATATTTT.

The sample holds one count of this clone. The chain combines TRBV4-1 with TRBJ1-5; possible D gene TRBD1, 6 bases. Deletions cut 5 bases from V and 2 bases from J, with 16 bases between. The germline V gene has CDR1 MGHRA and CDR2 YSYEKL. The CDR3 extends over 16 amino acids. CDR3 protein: CASSYIQGDGNQPQHF. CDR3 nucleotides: TGCGCCAGCAGCTATATACAGGGTGATGGCAATCAGCCCCAGCATTTT.

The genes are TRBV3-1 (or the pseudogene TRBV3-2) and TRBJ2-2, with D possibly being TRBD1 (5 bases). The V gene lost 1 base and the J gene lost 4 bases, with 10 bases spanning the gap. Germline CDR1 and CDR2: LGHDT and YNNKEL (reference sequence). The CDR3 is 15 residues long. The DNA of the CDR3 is TGTGCCAGCAGCCAAGTAAGGGGTGGCACCGGGGAGCTGTTTTTT. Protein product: CASSQVRGGTGELFF.

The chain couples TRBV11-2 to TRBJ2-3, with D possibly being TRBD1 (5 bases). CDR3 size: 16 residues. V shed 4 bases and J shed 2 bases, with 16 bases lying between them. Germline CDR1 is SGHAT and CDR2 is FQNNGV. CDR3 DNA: TGTGCCAGCAGCTCTCGGACCAGGACATACACAGATACGCAGTATTTT. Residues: CASSSRTRTYTDTQYF.

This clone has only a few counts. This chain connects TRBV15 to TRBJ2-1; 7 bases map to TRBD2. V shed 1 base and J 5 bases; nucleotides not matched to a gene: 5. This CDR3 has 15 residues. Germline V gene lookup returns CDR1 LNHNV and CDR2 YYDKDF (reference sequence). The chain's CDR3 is CATSRGREGNNEQFF. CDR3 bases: TGTGCCACCAGCAGAGGGAGGGAGGGGAACAATGAGCAGTTCTTC.

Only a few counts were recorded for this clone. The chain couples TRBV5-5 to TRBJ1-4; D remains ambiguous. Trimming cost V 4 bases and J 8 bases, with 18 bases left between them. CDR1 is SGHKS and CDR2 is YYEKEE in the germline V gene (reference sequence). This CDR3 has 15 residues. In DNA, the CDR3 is TGTGCCAGCAGCGACGTTGGAGGGCGAAGGGAAAAACTGTTTTTT. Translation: CASSDVGGRREKLFF. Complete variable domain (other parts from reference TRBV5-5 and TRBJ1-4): DAGVTQSPTHLIKTRGQQVTLRCSPISGHKSVSWYQQVLGQGPQFIFQYYEKEERGRGNFPDRFSARQFPNYSSELNVNALLLGDSALYLCASSDVGGRREKLFFGSGTQLSVL.

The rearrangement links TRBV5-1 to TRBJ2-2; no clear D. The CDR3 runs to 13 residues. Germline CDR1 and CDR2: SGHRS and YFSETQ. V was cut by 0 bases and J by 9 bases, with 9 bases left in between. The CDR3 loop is CASSLAQSRELFF. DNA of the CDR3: TGCGCCAGCAGCTTGGCCCAGTCCAGGGAGCTGTTTTTT.

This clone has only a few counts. CDR3 sequence (DNA): TGCGCCAGCAGCCTAGCCGCGGGATACGAGCAGTACGTC. Its protein product is CASSLAAGYEQYV. This chain links TRBV4-1 with TRBJ2-7; D possibly corresponds to TRBD2 (6 bases). Germline V CDR1 and CDR2: MGHRA, YSYEKL. V was cut by 4 bases and J by 4 bases, with 11 bases left in between. CDR3 length equals 13 residues.

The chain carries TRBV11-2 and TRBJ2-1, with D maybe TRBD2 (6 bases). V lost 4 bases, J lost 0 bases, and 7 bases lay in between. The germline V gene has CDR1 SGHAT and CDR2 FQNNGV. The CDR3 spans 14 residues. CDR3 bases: TGTGCCAGCAGCTCGGGGGTCTCCTACAATGAGCAGTTCTTC. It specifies CASSSGVSYNEQFF.

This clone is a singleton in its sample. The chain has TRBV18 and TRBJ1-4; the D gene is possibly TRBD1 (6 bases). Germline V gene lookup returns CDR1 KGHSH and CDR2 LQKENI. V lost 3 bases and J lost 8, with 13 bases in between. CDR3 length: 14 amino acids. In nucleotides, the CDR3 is TGTGCCAGCTCACCTACAGGGCTTCGGGAAAAACTGTTTTTT. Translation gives CASSPTGLREKLFF.